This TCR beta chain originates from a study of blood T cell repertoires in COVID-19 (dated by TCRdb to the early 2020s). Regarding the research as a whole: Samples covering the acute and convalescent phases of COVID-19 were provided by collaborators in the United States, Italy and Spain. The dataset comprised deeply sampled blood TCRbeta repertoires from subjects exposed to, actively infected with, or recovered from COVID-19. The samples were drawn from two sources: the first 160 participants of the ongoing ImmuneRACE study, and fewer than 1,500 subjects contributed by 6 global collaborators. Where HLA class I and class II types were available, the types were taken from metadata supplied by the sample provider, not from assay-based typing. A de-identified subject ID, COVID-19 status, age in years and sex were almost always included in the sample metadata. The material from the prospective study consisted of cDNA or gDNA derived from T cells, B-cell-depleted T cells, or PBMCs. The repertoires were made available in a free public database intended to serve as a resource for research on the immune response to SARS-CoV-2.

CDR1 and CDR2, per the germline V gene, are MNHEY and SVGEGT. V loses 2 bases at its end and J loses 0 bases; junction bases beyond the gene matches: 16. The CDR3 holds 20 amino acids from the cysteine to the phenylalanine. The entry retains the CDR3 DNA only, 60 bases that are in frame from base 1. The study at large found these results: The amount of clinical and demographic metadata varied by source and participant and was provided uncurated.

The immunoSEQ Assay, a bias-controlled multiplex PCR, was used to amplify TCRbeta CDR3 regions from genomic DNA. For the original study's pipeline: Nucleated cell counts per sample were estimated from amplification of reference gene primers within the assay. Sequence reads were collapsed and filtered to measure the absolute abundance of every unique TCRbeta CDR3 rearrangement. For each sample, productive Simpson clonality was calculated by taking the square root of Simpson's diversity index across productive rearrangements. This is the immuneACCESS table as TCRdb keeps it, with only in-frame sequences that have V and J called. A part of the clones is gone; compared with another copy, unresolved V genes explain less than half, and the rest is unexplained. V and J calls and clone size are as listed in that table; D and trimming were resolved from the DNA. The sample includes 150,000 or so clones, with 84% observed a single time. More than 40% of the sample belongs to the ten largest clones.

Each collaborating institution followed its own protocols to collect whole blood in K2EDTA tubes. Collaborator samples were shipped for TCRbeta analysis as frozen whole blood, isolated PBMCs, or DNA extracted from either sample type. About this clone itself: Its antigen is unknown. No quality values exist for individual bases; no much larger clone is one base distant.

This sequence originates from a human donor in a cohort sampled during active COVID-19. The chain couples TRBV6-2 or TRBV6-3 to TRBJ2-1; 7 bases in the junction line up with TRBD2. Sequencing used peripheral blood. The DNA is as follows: TGTGCCAGCAGTTACCCTGCGGGGGAGGCCCCCCCGAGCTCCTACAATGAGCAGTTCTTC. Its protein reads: CASSYPAGEAPPSSYNEQFF.